The sequence of this T cell receptor (beta chain) was determined in a study of shared clonotypes between healthy human individuals. Overall study results and limits: The genetic and exposure-history diversity represented was limited by few donors.

This clone showed up just once. The antigen is undetermined. The same CDR3 arises from other DNA sequences in this sample as well. Running of the assay took place at deep level. Measured with immunoSEQ multiplex PCR; TCRdb has only the in-frame clones, and not every one. In the table there are millions of clones, more than 80% of which are singletons. This CDR3 is 13 amino acids long. From germline, CDR1 is LNHDA and CDR2 SQIVND (reference sequence). Trimming at V came to 5 bases and at J to 8 bases, leaving 6 bases not matched to a gene. Sequencing input: naive CD4+ T cells sorted from blood. Sample subset: CD45RA+ positively selected. The source is a man aged 18 to 35 in good health. The chain is built from TRBV19 and TRBJ1-2, with 9 bases matching TRBD1. The CDR3 region is CASSQQGAPGYTF. DNA for the CDR3: TGTGCCAGTAGTCAACAGGGGGCGCCCGGCTACACCTTC.